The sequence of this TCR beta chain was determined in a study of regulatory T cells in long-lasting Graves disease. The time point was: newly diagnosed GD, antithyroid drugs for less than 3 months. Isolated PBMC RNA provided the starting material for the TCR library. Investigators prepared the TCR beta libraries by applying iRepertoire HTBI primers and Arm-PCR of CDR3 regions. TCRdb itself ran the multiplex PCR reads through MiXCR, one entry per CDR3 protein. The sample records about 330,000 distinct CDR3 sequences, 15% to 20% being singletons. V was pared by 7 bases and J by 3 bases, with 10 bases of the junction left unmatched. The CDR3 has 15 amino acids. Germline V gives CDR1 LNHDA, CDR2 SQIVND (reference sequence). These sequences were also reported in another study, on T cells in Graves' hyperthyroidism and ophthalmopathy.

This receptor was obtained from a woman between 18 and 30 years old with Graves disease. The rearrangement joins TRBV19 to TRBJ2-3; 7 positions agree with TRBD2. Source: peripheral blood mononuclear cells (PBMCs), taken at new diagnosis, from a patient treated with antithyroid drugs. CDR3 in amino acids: CASTQTTSLTDTQYF. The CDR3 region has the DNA TGTGCCAGTACTCAAACGACTAGCCTGACAGATACGCAGTATTTT.